Listed below are T cell receptor beta chains from one sample, sequenced in a study of response to subunit inactivated influenza vaccine. One entry per CDR3 protein, called by TCRdb with MiXCR from the RT-PCR reads. The data contain a few hundred thousand distinct CDR3 sequences, less than 15% of them singletons. Sequences were derived from PBMCs from blood, sampled 11 to 12 days after vaccination. The receptors were sampled from a man in his fifties who received an inactivated influenza vaccine. CDR3s include the opening cysteine and the closing phenylalanine or tryptophan.

v_gene,j_gene,CDR3aa
TRBV11-2,TRBJ1-2,CASSLITTGDGYTF
TRBV20-1,TRBJ1-2,CSGGVRYTF
TRBV20-1,TRBJ2-1,CSARDRDRAVPGYNEQFF
TRBV5-1,TRBJ1-6,CASSLQGQRNSPLHF
TRBV28,TRBJ1-5,CASSPSNNQPQHF
TRBV4-2,TRBJ2-3,CASSQVLIDTQYF
TRBV7-2,TRBJ1-1,CASSLRVRTGNTEAFF
TRBV5-1,TRBJ2-7,CASSLVPSGIYEQYF
TRBV29-1,TRBJ2-7,CSVEDQSGAYEQYF
TRBV15,TRBJ2-2,CATSRDRRGNTGELFF
TRBV6-5,TRBJ2-2,CASSYRAGELFF
TRBV7-2,TRBJ2-7,CASSLAGTGGSYEQYF
TRBV12-3/TRBV12-4,TRBJ1-4,CASSVVLGEKLFF
TRBV7-2,TRBJ1-6,CASSLVQANGPLHF
TRBV20-1,TRBJ2-7,CSASMGLAGGHQYF
TRBV11-2,TRBJ2-4,CASSLDWAGGMYIQYF
TRBV7-9,TRBJ2-2,CASSLPVYRTGELFF
TRBV6-2/TRBV6-3,TRBJ1-2,CASSYPTNYGYTF
TRBV7-8,TRBJ1-1,CASSRSTGRGTEAFF
TRBV5-1,TRBJ2-2,CASSLASGGTGELFF
TRBV10-3,TRBJ2-4,CGISDSGQGNKNIQYF
TRBV20-1,TRBJ2-2,CSASETGGRTGELFF
TRBV7-9,TRBJ2-7,CASSPRLIPEQYF